Listed below are T cell receptor beta chains from one sample, sequenced in a study of T-cell reconstitution after alpha-beta-depleted transplantation in children. Using its own MiXCR run on the PCR reads, TCRdb lists one record per CDR3 protein. This table holds over 45,000 distinct CDR3 sequences, around 9% found once. The starting material was PBMCs, mostly from graft donor cells, obtained 60 days after TCRalphabeta/CD19-depleted stem cell transplant. The source is a male patient between 2 and 15 years old who had a stem cell transplant for chronic granulomatous disease, so the T cells may come from the graft donor. Both conserved end residues are part of each CDR3. D genes are given only for firm matches. Not all rows give a size; the values are once, few, many and, for expanded clones, a class.

cdr3_aa cdr3_nt d_call v_call clone_size j_call
CASSVGLAGLQETQYF TGTGCCAGCAGCGTCGGACTAGCGGGATTACAAGAGACCCAGTACTTC TRBD2 TRBV9 - TRBJ2-5
CASAFTQGAKNIQYF TGTGCCAGCGCATTCACCCAGGGGGCCAAAAACATTCAGTACTTC - TRBV5-5 many TRBJ2-4
CASSQTLGSDEQYF TGTGCCAGCAGCCAAACGCTCGGGAGTGACGAGCAGTACTTC - TRBV16 few TRBJ2-7
CASSVVENMNTEAFF TGTGCCAGCAGCGTAGTTGAAAACATGAACACTGAAGCTTTCTTT - TRBV9 few TRBJ1-1
CASSFGTGISGNTIYF TGTGCCAGCAGCTTTGGGACAGGGATTTCTGGAAACACCATATATTTT TRBD1 TRBV7-2 few TRBJ1-3
CASSPRYQETQYF TGTGCCAGCAGCCCTAGGTACCAAGAGACCCAGTACTTC - TRBV7-3 - TRBJ2-5
CASSNLVRASGANVLTF TGTGCCAGCAGTAATCTGGTGCGGGCATCTGGGGCCAACGTCCTGACTTTC - TRBV12-3/TRBV12-4 many TRBJ2-6
CATSPSGRAGGNEQFF TGTGCCACCAGTCCTAGCGGGAGGGCCGGTGGGAATGAGCAGTTCTTC TRBD2 TRBV24-1 - TRBJ2-1
CASSYSRMDHRSGNQPQHF TGTGCCAGCAGTTACTCGAGGATGGACCATAGGTCGGGCAATCAGCCCCAGCATTTT - TRBV6-5 - TRBJ1-5
CSARGQGSYNEQFF TGCAGTGCTAGGGGACAGGGTTCCTACAATGAGCAGTTCTTC TRBD1 TRBV20-1 many TRBJ2-1
CASSLSSYNEQFF TGTGCCAGCAGCTTGAGCTCCTACAATGAGCAGTTCTTC - TRBV7-3 many TRBJ2-1
CASSSGAATTNEKLFF TGTGCCAGCAGTTCGGGAGCAGCCACAACTAATGAAAAACTGTTTTTT - TRBV7-3 many TRBJ1-4
CASSPPGGYEQYF TGTGCCAGCAGCCCTCCGGGTGGCTACGAGCAGTACTTC - TRBV7-2 - TRBJ2-7
CASSRTGSYNSPLHF TGTGCCAGCAGCAGGACGGGCTCCTATAATTCACCCCTCCACTTT - TRBV7-3 few TRBJ1-6
CATSGGGTQKTQYF TGTGCCACCAGTGGCGGCGGGACTCAGAAGACCCAGTACTTC - TRBV24-1 - TRBJ2-5
CASSLQTGKDSPLHF TGTGCCAGCAGCCTACAGACAGGAAAGGATTCACCCCTCCACTTT - TRBV11-2 many TRBJ1-6
CASSPAGTGGNEQFF TGTGCCAGCTCACCAGCAGGGACGGGGGGGAATGAGCAGTTCTTC TRBD2 TRBV16 many TRBJ2-1
CASSPRQGIPRLEAFF TGTGCCAGCAGTCCCAGACAGGGGATACCACGCCTTGAAGCTTTCTTT TRBD1 TRBV12-3/TRBV12-4 few TRBJ1-1
CSASWLAAGDEQYF TGCAGTGCTAGTTGGCTTGCTGCAGGAGACGAGCAGTACTTC - TRBV20-1 many TRBJ2-7
CASSWGWPPYEQYF TGTGCCAGCAGTTGGGGCTGGCCACCCTACGAGCAGTACTTC - TRBV27 - TRBJ2-7
CASSLDFRGRVFNEQFF TGTGCCAGCAGCTTAGATTTTCGGGGCAGGGTATTCAATGAGCAGTTCTTC - TRBV11-2 - TRBJ2-1
CASSSTLGTGNTEAFF TGTGCCAGCAGCTCGACCCTCGGGACCGGGAACACTGAAGCTTTCTTT - TRBV7-8 many TRBJ1-1
CASSARYRGTYNEQFF TGTGCCAGCAGCGCCAGGTATCGGGGAACCTACAATGAGCAGTTCTTC - TRBV7-6 many TRBJ2-1
CASSVSQGNTYEQYF TGTGCCAGCAGCGTAAGCCAGGGGAACACCTACGAGCAGTACTTC - TRBV9 many TRBJ2-7
CASSSVGLAGVVQNTGELFF TGTGCCAGCAGCTCCGTCGGACTAGCGGGAGTAGTACAGAACACCGGGGAGCTGTTTTTT TRBD2 TRBV9 - TRBJ2-2
CASSLGTGQAKGYEQYF TGTGCCAGCAGTTTAGGAACAGGACAGGCCAAGGGCTACGAGCAGTACTTC TRBD1 TRBV27 - TRBJ2-7
CASSFNPRDNLSGETQYF TGTGCCAGCAGTTTCAACCCCCGGGACAACCTCTCGGGGGAGACCCAGTACTTC - TRBV28 many TRBJ2-5
CASSFPGGDTQYF TGCGCCAGCAGCTTCCCCGGGGGGGATACGCAGTATTTT TRBD2 TRBV5-1 - TRBJ2-3
CAISDSDLAYQPQHF TGTGCCATCAGTGATTCAGATCTAGCCTATCAGCCCCAGCATTTT - TRBV10-3 many TRBJ1-5
CASSSPGLAGGRFYF TGTGCCAGCAGTTCCCCTGGACTAGCGGGAGGACGCTTCTATTTT TRBD2 TRBV6-6 - TRBJ2-3
CASSLSGTGVGQETQYF TGTGCCAGCAGCTTATCAGGGACAGGGGTCGGGCAAGAGACCCAGTACTTC TRBD1 TRBV7-2 - TRBJ2-5